These 5 T cell receptor beta chains originate from one sample sequenced in a study of PD-L1 blockade in urothelial cancer. Libraries were prepared by immunoSEQ multiplex PCR; TCRdb keeps only in-frame clonotypes and omits some of them. The repertoire consists of more than 60,000 clones, with about nine tenths occurring once and the leading ten covering about 11%. Documented time point: peripheral blood 6 weeks after treatment start. Sequences were derived from PBMCs, sampled around atezolizumab (anti-PD-L1) treatment. The receptors originated from a man aged 55 to 70 with urothelial cancer.

This clone was counted only a few times. The chain links TRBV5-1 to TRBJ2-7, with TRBD2 identical over 8 bases. V shed 4 bases, J shed 6 bases, and the junction held 12 bases outside the gene matches. The CDR3 has 15 residues. The V gene's germline CDR1 is SGHRS and CDR2 YFSETQ. The chain's CDR3 is CASSPVWSGSGEQYF. CDR3 in DNA: TGCGCCAGCAGCCCGGTGTGGAGCGGGAGCGGCGAGCAGTACTTC.

The chain employs TRBV28 and TRBJ2-1, with TRBD2 matching over 15 bases. The CDR3 contains 18 residues. Germline trimming cut 4 bases from V and 8 bases from J; bases unmatched to any gene: 12. The germline CDR1 and CDR2 sequences are MDHEN and SYDVKM. This CDR3 is CASSSFRTSGRARDEQFF. For the CDR3, the DNA is TGTGCCAGCAGTTCTTTCCGGACTAGCGGGAGGGCCAGGGATGAGCAGTTCTTC.

This sequence joins TRBV4-1 and TRBJ2-1, with TRBD2 matching over 8 bases. The CDR3 covers 18 residues. With V trimmed by 3 bases and J by 3 bases, 13 bases remained unmatched. The germline CDR1 and CDR2 sequences are MGHRA and YSYEKL. The CDR3 DNA follows: TGCGCCAGCAGCCAGCAGAAACCGGGACTAGTTTTCTACAATGAGCAGTTCTTC. Protein sequence: CASSQQKPGLVFYNEQFF.

The V gene is TRBV18, the J gene TRBJ2-5, with 15 bases aligning to TRBD2. Germline loops: CDR1 KGHSH, CDR2 LQKENI. The CDR3 runs 19 residues. Trimming took 4 bases from V and 0 from J; bases not matched to a gene: 9. The CDR3: CASSQIPGLAGGNQETQYF. In DNA, the CDR3 is TGTGCCAGCTCACAGATTCCGGGACTAGCGGGAGGTAACCAAGAGACCCAGTACTTC.

The rearrangement links TRBV7-3 to TRBJ2-7; 9 bases are shared with TRBD1. V gave up 5 bases and J gave up 5 bases; unmatched junction bases: 10. The CDR3 runs to 15 residues. Per germline, CDR1 SGHTA and CDR2 FQGTGA. The CDR3 region is CASSRPRDRVHEQYF. The DNA of the CDR3 is TGTGCCAGCAGCCGCCCCCGGGACAGGGTCCACGAGCAGTACTTC.